This entry lists 20 T cell receptor beta chains sequenced from one sample in a study of T-cell memory formation after mild COVID-19. One entry per CDR3 protein results from TCRdb running MiXCR on the 5' RACE reads. The table lists 40,000 to 55,000 distinct CDR3 sequences, 7.3% of them singletons. The sequencing input was PBMCs or a T cell subset sorted from them (not recorded which). The receptors come from a man aged 18-30 years who had mild COVID-19 (a few samples of this study predate the infection). Cell type and time point are not known.

This clonotype occurred a few times. V usage is TRBV9 and J usage is TRBJ2-5, with D unresolved. Looked up from germline, CDR1 is SGDLS and CDR2 is YYNGEE. Trimming stripped 0 bases from V and 3 bases from J, with 12 bases between. CDR3 length: 15 residues. CDR3 DNA: TGTGCCAGCAGCGTAGCCCCGGCCTCTAAAGAGACCCAGTACTTC. It specifies CASSVAPASKETQYF.

This clonotype was seen a few times. The rearrangement joins TRBV7-6 to TRBJ2-7; no reliable D call. The CDR3 runs 13 residues. Germline V gene data show CDR1 as SGHVS and CDR2 as FNYEAQ. V was pared by 5 bases and J by 2 bases, with 10 bases between. The CDR3: CASSPRRTYEQYF. As DNA, the CDR3 is TGTGCCAGCAGCCCCCGCCGGACCTACGAGCAGTACTTC.

V usage is TRBV5-1 and J usage is TRBJ2-5; D remains ambiguous. Germline assignment: CDR1 SGHRS and CDR2 YFSETQ. The CDR3 is made up of 15 amino acids. V shed 4 bases and J shed 1 base, with 14 bases lying between them. Here the CDR3 reads CASSQVPQRQETQYF. Here the CDR3 DNA reads TGCGCCAGCAGCCAAGTCCCTCAGCGCCAAGAGACCCAGTACTTC.

V gene TRBV6-6 combines with J gene TRBJ1-2; D unclear. V lost 2 bases to trimming and J lost 8 bases, with 15 bases between them. The germline V gene encodes CDR1 MNHNY and CDR2 SVGAGI (reference sequence). CDR3 length: 14 amino acids. CDR3 loop: CASSYPDDLGGYTF. DNA for the CDR3: TGTGCCAGCAGTTACCCGGACGACCTGGGCGGCTACACCTTC.

There are a few counts of this clonotype. V gene TRBV29-1 combines with J gene TRBJ1-2; TRBD1 matches 7 bases. Germline values: CDR1 SQVTM, CDR2 ANQGSEA. The CDR3 consists of 11 residues. V was clipped by 7 bases and J by 3 bases; unmatched bases: 2. This CDR3 reads CSGGQDYGYTF. The CDR3 region has the DNA TGCAGCGGCGGACAGGACTATGGCTACACCTTC.

The table lists this clonotype with a few counts. The chain joins TRBV27 to TRBJ2-2; 8 bases map to TRBD1. Germline V lookup: CDR1 MNHEY, CDR2 SMNVEV (reference sequence). The CDR3 length is 15 residues. With V trimmed by 7 bases and J by 4 bases, 8 bases remained unmatched. In DNA form, the CDR3 reads TGTGCCAGCACCCCGGGACAGGACCTCACCGGGGAGCTGTTTTTT. Translating gives CASTPGQDLTGELFF.

This clonotype was counted ten times or more. The V and J genes are TRBV4-3 and TRBJ2-2; D gene unclear. CDR1 LGHNA and CDR2 YSLEER come from the germline V gene. The ends were cut back, 1 base at V and 6 bases at J, with 9 bases in the middle. The CDR3 is made up of 14 amino acids. This chain's CDR3 is CASSQVPQSGELFF. CDR3 bases: TGCGCCAGCAGCCAAGTTCCCCAATCCGGGGAGCTGTTTTTT.

This clonotype was seen more than once but under ten times. This sequence joins TRBV10-3 and TRBJ2-5, with no clear D. This CDR3 region has 14 residues. The V and J ends lost 6 bases and 2 bases respectively, with 13 bases between them. In germline, CDR1 is ENHRY, CDR2 SYGVKD. CDR3 DNA sequence: TGTGCCATCAGCCCTAAGTTGGGGCAAGAGACCCAGTACTTC. Residues: CAISPKLGQETQYF.

A few counts support this clonotype. This rearrangement joins TRBV5-5 to TRBJ1-5, with D maybe TRBD1 (5 bases). Trimming removed 2 bases at V and 4 bases at J, with 16 bases between. The CDR3 extends over 16 amino acids. The germline V gene has CDR1 SGHKS and CDR2 YYEKEE (reference sequence). In DNA, the CDR3 is TGTGCCAGCAGCTTTGGGGCAGGGAGGTTTAATCAGCCCCAGCATTTT. It translates to CASSFGAGRFNQPQHF.

This clonotype showed up many times. The V gene is TRBV7-2, the J gene TRBJ1-1; D is undetermined. There are 12 residues in the CDR3. V lost 5 bases to trimming and J lost 2 bases, with 6 bases between them. CDR1 and CDR2 (germline): SGHTA, FQGNSA. The chain's CDR3 is CASSAYNTEAFF. As DNA, the CDR3 is TGTGCCAGCAGCGCATATAACACTGAAGCTTTCTTT.

Sample share makes this clonotype medium-sized. The rearrangement joins TRBV5-1 to TRBJ2-7; D is unclear. V was pared by 0 bases and J by 0 bases, with 4 bases between. The CDR3 contains 13 residues. Germline CDR1 is SGHRS and CDR2 is YFSETQ. The CDR3 loop reads CASSLGSSYEQYF. The CDR3 nucleotides are TGCGCCAGCAGCTTGGGCAGCTCCTACGAGCAGTACTTC.

At least ten counts were recorded for this clonotype. The rearrangement joins TRBV20-1 to TRBJ2-3; a possible D gene is TRBD2 (5 bases). The CDR3 covers 15 residues. Trimming took 6 bases from V and 3 from J, leaving 19 bases between them. The germline V gene encodes CDR1 DFQATT and CDR2 SNEGSKA (reference sequence). The CDR3 spells CSAPGRDLGTDTQYF. The CDR3, as DNA: TGCAGTGCGCCGGGCCGGGATCTGGGTACAGATACGCAGTATTTT.

This clonotype was detected only a few times. The chain couples TRBV5-6 to TRBJ1-2, with D unclear. This CDR3 comprises 16 residues. Trimming removed 0 bases at V and 1 base at J, with 13 bases between. Germline V gene data show CDR1 as SGHDT and CDR2 as YYEEEE. CDR3: CASSLVTGLFNYGYTF. As DNA, the CDR3 is TGTGCCAGCAGCTTGGTAACGGGTCTTTTTAACTATGGCTACACCTTC.

This clonotype has a handful of counts. The rearrangement links TRBV5-1 to TRBJ2-1; 8 bases are a match to TRBD2. CDR1 is SGHRS, CDR2 YFSETQ, per germline. Trimming removed 4 bases from V and 0 bases from J; junction bases left unmatched: 9. The CDR3 is 17 amino acids. DNA for the CDR3: TGCGCCAGCAGCCTCAGCGAGCGGGGGCTCTCCTACAATGAGCAGTTCTTC. This sequence encodes CASSLSERGLSYNEQFF.

This clonotype has only a few counts. The CDR3 reads CATSDLPDGELFF. CDR3 nucleotides: TGTGCCACCAGTGATCTCCCGGACGGGGAGCTGTTTTTT. The rearrangement links TRBV24-1 to TRBJ2-2, with no clear D. The V end was cut by 3 bases, the J end by 7 bases, with 8 bases between. This CDR3 has 13 amino acids. Germline CDR1 KGHDR, CDR2 SFDVKD.

This clonotype was counted between two and nine times. This rearrangement joins TRBV10-3 to TRBJ2-7; a weak D match, TRBD2 (5 bases). Germline CDR1 ENHRY, CDR2 SYGVKD. The CDR3 runs to 13 residues. Trimming pared 10 bases from V and 4 bases from J, leaving 17 bases between. The CDR3, as DNA: TGTGCCACCGAGGAGGCTGGGGAATACGAGCAGTACTTC. Encoded protein: CATEEAGEYEQYF.

The chain combines TRBV5-1 with TRBJ2-3, with TRBD2 matching over 7 bases. CDR1 and CDR2 (germline): SGHRS, YFSETQ. V shed 3 bases and J 2 bases; nucleotides not matched to a gene: 9. CDR3 length equals 16 residues. As DNA, the CDR3 is TGCGCCAGCAGCTCGACAAGACTAGCCGACACAGATACGCAGTATTTT. Its protein is CASSSTRLADTDTQYF.

CDR3 sequence (DNA): TGCGCCAGTAAGCGGGGCGAGGTTTCAGAGACCCAGTACTTC. Translation gives CASKRGEVSETQYF. The V call is TRBV5-1, the J call TRBJ2-5; TRBD2 aligns across 7 bases. The CDR3 consists of 14 residues. Unmatched junction bases numbered 11, after V lost 8 bases and J lost 4 bases. CDR1 and CDR2 (germline): SGHRS, YFSETQ. The full variable domain, rest sourced from reference TRBV5-1 and TRBJ2-5, is KAGVTQTPRYLIKTRGQQVTLSCSPISGHRSVSWYQQTPGQGLQFLFEYFSETQRNKGNFPGRFSGRQFSNSRSEMNVSTLELGDSALYLCASKRGEVSETQYFGPGTRLLVL.

The J gene is TRBJ1-2, the V gene TRBV3-1; D gene unclear. V lost 3 bases and J 0 bases, leaving 14 bases between the germline ends. From germline, CDR1 is LGHDT and CDR2 YNNKEL (reference sequence). The CDR3 runs to 16 residues. CDR3 region: CASSQRGREANYGYTF. The DNA of the CDR3 is TGTGCCAGCAGCCAGCGTGGACGGGAAGCTAACTATGGCTACACCTTC.

This clonotype has just a few counts. V gene TRBV20-1 combines with J gene TRBJ2-5, with 7 bases fitting TRBD1. Germline-derived CDR1 and CDR2 are DFQATT and SNEGSKA (reference sequence). The ends lost 6 bases at V and 1 base at J; junction bases unmatched: 5. This CDR3 spans 13 amino acids. CDR3 DNA sequence: TGCAGTGCGAACCGGGACAGCCAAGAGACCCAGTACTTC. It specifies CSANRDSQETQYF.